Listed below are T cell receptor beta chains from one sample, sequenced in a study of blood T cells in healthy people across ages. TCRdb re-called the 5' RACE reads with MiXCR, one entry per CDR3 protein. The sample has hundreds of thousands of distinct CDR3 sequences, roughly 50% seen once. Sequenced input: blood. Receptors were obtained from a woman aged 55-70 years in good health. The CDR3 runs from the conserved cysteine through the conserved F or W. A D gene is named only where the DNA matches it firmly. Some rows have no size entry. The others give once, few or many, or a class for an expanded clone.

d_call	v_call	clone_size	j_call	cdr3_nt	cdr3_aa
-	TRBV7-2	-	TRBJ1-1	TGTGCCGGCAGCCCCGGAGGGGGTAACACTGAAGCTTTCTTT	CAGSPGGGNTEAFF
TRBD2	TRBV27	-	TRBJ2-7	TGTGCCAGCAGTAGGGGAGGGACTAAAAAGGGCGAGCAGTACTTC	CASSRGGTKKGEQYF
TRBD1	TRBV5-1	-	TRBJ2-5	TGCGCCAGCAGCTGGCCTGGACAGGGGGGAAGGTCGGCCCTGAACAAACAGTACTTC	CASSWPGQGGRSALNKQYF
-	TRBV5-1	-	TRBJ2-7	TGCGCCAGCAGCTTGGCCGGGAATCCCTGGTACGAGCAGTACTTC	CASSLAGNPWYEQYF
TRBD1	TRBV7-2	-	TRBJ2-7	TGTGCCAGCAGCCCCCAGGCGCAGGGGGCGCACGAGCAGTACTTC	CASSPQAQGAHEQYF
TRBD2	TRBV4-1	-	TRBJ2-3	TGCGCCAGCAGCCAGGCCGGGGCGGGAGGGGCACAAGATACGCAGTATTTT	CASSQAGAGGAQDTQYF
TRBD2	TRBV4-2	few	TRBJ2-7	TGTGCCAGCAGCCAAGTGGGGACTAGCGGGAGCCCTACGAAGCAGTACTTC	CASSQVGTSGSPTKQYF
-	TRBV5-1	-	TRBJ2-1	TGCGCCAGCAGCTGGTCCTTGCTCTATGAGCAGTTCTTC	CASSWSLLYEQFF
-	TRBV7-3	-	TRBJ2-1	TGTGCCAGCAGCTTCACAAGTAAAAACTACAATGAGCAGTTCTTC	CASSFTSKNYNEQFF
-	TRBV11-2	once	TRBJ2-1	TGTGCCAGCAGCCTCAGGGTAGCGGTCTACAATGAGCAGTTCTTC	CASSLRVAVYNEQFF
-	TRBV27	-	TRBJ1-6	TGTGCCAGCAGGGAAGACAGCTTTAATAATTCACCCCTCCACTTT	CASREDSFNNSPLHF
-	TRBV7-2	-	TRBJ2-5	TGTGCCAGCAGCATAACCCGGGAAGAGCAGTACTTC	CASSITREEQYF
TRBD1	TRBV20-1	-	TRBJ1-6	TGCAGTGCAAACACAGGGGGTGCAAATTCACCCCTCCACTTT	CSANTGGANSPLHF
TRBD1	TRBV7-9	few	TRBJ1-2	TGTGCCAGCAGCCGAAACGTCCGGGACAGGGAACGCTACACCTTC	CASSRNVRDRERYTF
-	TRBV5-1	-	TRBJ2-7	TGCGCCAGCAGCTTGGGGGACATAACCTACGAGCAGTACTTC	CASSLGDITYEQYF
-	TRBV27	-	TRBJ2-3	TGTGCCAGCAGTTTTTCCCTACGAAGCACAGATACGCAGTATTTT	CASSFSLRSTDTQYF
-	TRBV20-1	-	TRBJ1-1	TGCAGTGCTAGCCCCGGGACCGGGAACACTGAAGCTTTCTTT	CSASPGTGNTEAFF
-	TRBV4-2	-	TRBJ1-1	TGTGCCAGCAGCCAAGTGGTCCGGGCTGAACAAGGAGCTTTCTTT	CASSQVVRAEQGAFF
-	TRBV5-6	-	TRBJ2-7	TGTGCCAGCAGCTTGTGGGGGGCCAGCTCCTACGAGCAGTACTTC	CASSLWGASSYEQYF
-	TRBV9	-	TRBJ2-5	TGTGCCAGCAGCGGAACAGGGTGGAGGGAGACCCAGTACTTC	CASSGTGWRETQYF
TRBD1	TRBV5-6	few	TRBJ1-2	TGTGCCAGCAGCTTGGGCGGACAGGGGTATGGCTACACCTTC	CASSLGGQGYGYTF
-	TRBV9	-	TRBJ2-2	TGTGCCAGCAGCGTAGTAGGGGCGAACACCGGGGAGCTGTTTTTT	CASSVVGANTGELFF
-	TRBV6-2/TRBV6-3	-	TRBJ2-1	TGTGCCAGCAGTTACCTAGACGCGGGCAATGAGCAGTTCTTC	CASSYLDAGNEQFF
-	TRBV6-6	-	TRBJ2-7	TGTGCCAGCGATCGAAGCGGCTCCTACGAGCAGTACTTC	CASDRSGSYEQYF
TRBD2	TRBV20-1	few	TRBJ2-7	TGCAGTGCTAGAGATCGGTCGGCGGGAGGCCACGAGCAGTACTTC	CSARDRSAGGHEQYF
-	TRBV20-1	-	TRBJ1-6	TGCAGTACCCCGGGTCCCGATAATTCACCCCTCCACTTT	CSTPGPDNSPLHF
TRBD2	TRBV6-5	-	TRBJ2-7	TGTGCCAGCAGGCGAGGGACTAGCCACGAGCAGTACTTC	CASRRGTSHEQYF
-	TRBV7-2	-	TRBJ1-4	TGTGCCAGTAGCTCAACCCAGGAAGGGAATGAAAAACTGTTTTTT	CASSSTQEGNEKLFF
-	TRBV7-2	-	TRBJ2-1	TGTGCCAGCAGCTTAGGTCAGGGGATGTGGAATGAGCAGTTCTTC	CASSLGQGMWNEQFF
-	TRBV4-3	many	TRBJ2-4	TGCGCCAGCAGCCAAGAAGTGGGCCAGGGTCAAAACATTCAGTACTTC	CASSQEVGQGQNIQYF
-	TRBV27	few	TRBJ2-4	TGTGCCAGCAGTTCGGGGATGCTAGCCAAAAACATTCAGTACTTC	CASSSGMLAKNIQYF
-	TRBV20-1	-	TRBJ1-5	TGCAGTGCTGTCGTAGGTGTTGCAGGCGGTAGCAATCAGCCCCAGCATTTT	CSAVVGVAGGSNQPQHF
TRBD1	TRBV3-1	-	TRBJ1-2	TGTGCCAGCAGCCCTCGGGACAGGACAGCCTATGGCTACACCTTC	CASSPRDRTAYGYTF
-	TRBV5-1	-	TRBJ1-2	TGCGCCAGCAGCTTGCGGGACACTAACTATGGCTACACCTTC	CASSLRDTNYGYTF
TRBD1	TRBV5-1	few	TRBJ2-3	TGCGCCAGCAGCGTCCGGGACAGGGCTAATACAGATACGCAGTATTTT	CASSVRDRANTDTQYF
TRBD1	TRBV4-3	few	TRBJ1-2	TGCGCCAGCAGCCTAAGACAGGGCGGCAATGGCTACACCTTC	CASSLRQGGNGYTF
TRBD1	TRBV7-2	few	TRBJ2-4	TGTGCCAGCAGCCGTCCGGGACAGGGGAAAAACATTCAGTACTTC	CASSRPGQGKNIQYF
TRBD1	TRBV28	-	TRBJ2-7	TGTGCCAGCGGCTTGAGCAGGGGGCTAGACGAGCAGTACTTC	CASGLSRGLDEQYF
-	TRBV20-1	-	TRBJ1-2	TGCAGTGCTAGACCCGACCACAGGGTGTTCTCCGGCTACACCTTC	CSARPDHRVFSGYTF
-	TRBV27	-	TRBJ2-2	TGTGCCAGCAGTTTCGGGGGTATCAGGCCCGGGGAGCTGTTTTTT	CASSFGGIRPGELFF
-	TRBV10-3	-	TRBJ2-6	TGTGCCATCAGTGAGGGAGGGGGCTCTGGGGCCAACGTCCTGACTTTC	CAISEGGGSGANVLTF
-	TRBV7-2	-	TRBJ2-1	TGTGCCAGCAGCTTAGATCCGGGAACGGGCAATGAGCAGTTCTTC	CASSLDPGTGNEQFF
-	TRBV29-1	-	TRBJ1-5	TGCAGCGCCGGATCGAATCAGCCCCAGCATTTT	CSAGSNQPQHF
TRBD1	TRBV5-1	-	TRBJ2-2	TGCGCCAGCACCCAGACAGGGGGCGGGGGCACCGGGGAGCTGTTTTTT	CASTQTGGGGTGELFF
-	TRBV4-1	few	TRBJ2-5	TGCGCCAGCAGCCAAGGACCAACGACCAACCAAGAGACCCAGTACTTC	CASSQGPTTNQETQYF
TRBD1	TRBV4-3	few	TRBJ2-5	TGCGCCAGCAGCCAGGGACAGGGAAAGACCCAGTACTTC	CASSQGQGKTQYF
-	TRBV11-1	few	TRBJ2-5	TGTGCCAGCAGCTTAGGGGTCCTGGACCAAGAGACCCAGTACTTC	CASSLGVLDQETQYF
TRBD2	TRBV20-1	many	TRBJ2-3	TGCAGTGCTAGAGATGCCGGGGGGTCCGCAGATACGCAGTATTTT	CSARDAGGSADTQYF